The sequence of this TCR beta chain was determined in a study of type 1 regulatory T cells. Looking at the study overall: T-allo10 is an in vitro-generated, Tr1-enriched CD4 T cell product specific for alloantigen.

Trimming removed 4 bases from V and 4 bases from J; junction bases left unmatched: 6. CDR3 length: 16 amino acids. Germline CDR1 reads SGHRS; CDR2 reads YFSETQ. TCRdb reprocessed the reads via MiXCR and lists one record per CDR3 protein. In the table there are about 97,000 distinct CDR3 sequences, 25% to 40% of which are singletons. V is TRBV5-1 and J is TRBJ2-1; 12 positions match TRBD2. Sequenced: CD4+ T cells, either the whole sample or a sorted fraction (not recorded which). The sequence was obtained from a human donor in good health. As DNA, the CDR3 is TGCGCCAGCAGCACCGGCGGACTAGCGGGATACAATGAGCAGTTCTTC. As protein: CASSTGGLAGYNEQFF.